Below, one T cell receptor beta chain is given with its context. This clonotype was picked up many times. Its binding antigen is unknown. No base quality information exists; no much larger clone differs at one position. The TCR beta CDR3 regions were amplified from RNA transcripts. The TCR CDR3 was subjected to a first round of RT-PCR using the HTBI primer set and the Qiagen OneStep RT-PCR kit. Libraries were constructed in a second round of multiplex PCR, after which size selection and purification were carried out. Libraries were sequenced paired-end with 100 bp reads on an Illumina HiSeq2000. Concerning the study's data processing: Raw data were processed with SOAPnuke, discarding reads with adapters, uncalled bases, mean Phred below 15, or no exact constant-primer or identifier match. High-quality paired reads were merged using COPE v1.2.5, and each unique nucleotide sequence was defined as a clonotype. MiTCR v1.1 was used to align the clonotypes against IMGT TRBV, TRBD and TRBJ reference segments. The analysis included only V-J combinations with a frequency above 0.0001, which together covered more than 98% of the repertoires. A TCS score was defined as the ratio of F50 (clonal expansion) to E x V (chaos), with BLOSUM62-based TCRdist applied between CDR3 peptides within each V-J. Welch's t-statistics and random forest reduced around 550 V-J features to roughly 13, which were used in a naive Bayes classifier (R e1071). The similarity between thyroid and blood repertoires was quantified using the Morisita-Horn index. Using fastp at Q25 and MiXCR, TCRdb reprocessed the public reads and kept productive beta chains. Every entry covers one CDR3 protein and lists the most common genes and DNA from its rows. Here the V and J calls rest on TCRdb's processing, not on the authors' analysis. The sample records 480,000 or so distinct CDR3 sequences, 46% of which are singletons. About two fifths of the sample comes from the top ten.

These data originate in a study of T cells in Graves' hyperthyroidism and ophthalmopathy (dated by TCRdb to about 2019). At the level of the whole study: To identify distinguishing TCR V-J signatures, a discovery cohort of around 100 patients was used, comprising 43 with Graves' ophthalmopathy and around 60 with stable Graves' hyperthyroidism. Whether ophthalmopathy could be predicted prospectively was tested in an independent validation cohort made up of 18 to 20 hyperthyroidism patients plus 17 patients who later progressed to ophthalmopathy. The approximately 90 discovery patients were randomly split 7:3 into training and test sets. Thyroid tissue and blood T-cell repertoires from about six Graves' hyperthyroidism patients were also compared in the study. After blood sampling, hyperthyroidism patients were treated with methimazole at a starting dose of 30 mg daily, and ophthalmopathy patients were treated with high-dose intravenous methylprednisolone. According to the paper, TCR Vbeta CDR3 sequencing was carried out on 120 to 150 peripheral blood samples, which came from some 41 ophthalmopathy, around 74 hyperthyroidism and about 17 progressor patients.

The germline V gene (reference sequence) gives CDR1 as DFQATT and CDR2 as SNEGSKA. V gives up 6 bases and J gives up 0 bases, and the segment between their germline ends measures 11 bases. The CDR3 contains 13 residues, cysteine and phenylalanine counted. Here the CDR3 DNA is all that survives: 39 bases in frame from base 1. Patients with uncontrolled infections, other autoimmune diseases, pregnancy or lactation were excluded. Clinical symptoms, serum thyroxine and TRAb, thyroid ultrasound, and orbital computed tomography formed the basis for the diagnoses. Trizol reagent was used to extract total RNA, and RNA quality was then checked on an Agilent 2100 Bioanalyzer. Summary of the overall study and its limitations: Ophthalmopathy was separated from stable hyperthyroidism by a 13 V-J signature model, with approximately 90% sensitivity and about 81% specificity obtained in cross-validation and 80%/75% obtained in testing. Most expanded thyroid clonotypes (frequency above 0.001) were also found in blood, which suggests that blood repertoires may mirror thyroid immune responses. Sample size was not statistically predetermined, and blinding of investigators to group allocation was not performed. In validation, the model predicted progression to ophthalmopathy with over 65% sensitivity and 72% to 75% specificity, a median of about 6 months before onset.

The source of this sequence is an adult woman with Graves' disease, either hyperthyroidism or ophthalmopathy (not recorded which). Sequences were obtained from peripheral blood or thyroid tissue (not recorded which). The chain is encoded by TRBV20-1 joined to TRBJ1-2; TRBD1 is possibly the D segment (6 matching bases). The DNA sequence is as follows: TGCAGTGCATCGGACAGAACTAACTATGGCTACACCTTC. This codes for CSASDRTNYGYTF.